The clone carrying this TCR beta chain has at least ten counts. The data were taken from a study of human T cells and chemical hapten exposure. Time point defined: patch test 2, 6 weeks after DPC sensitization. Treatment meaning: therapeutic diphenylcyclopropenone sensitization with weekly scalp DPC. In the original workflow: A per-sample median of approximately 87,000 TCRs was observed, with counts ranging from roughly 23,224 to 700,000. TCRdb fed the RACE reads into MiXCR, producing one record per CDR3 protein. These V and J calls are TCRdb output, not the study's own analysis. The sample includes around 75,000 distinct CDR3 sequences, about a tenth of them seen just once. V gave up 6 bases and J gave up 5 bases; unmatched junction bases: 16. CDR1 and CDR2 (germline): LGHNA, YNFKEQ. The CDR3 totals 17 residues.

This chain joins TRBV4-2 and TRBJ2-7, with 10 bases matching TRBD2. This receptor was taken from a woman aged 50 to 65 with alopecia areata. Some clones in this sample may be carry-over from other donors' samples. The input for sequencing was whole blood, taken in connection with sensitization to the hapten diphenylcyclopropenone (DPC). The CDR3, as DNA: TGTGCCAGCAGGGAAACGGTGAAGGCTAGCGGGAGCCACGAGCAGTACTTC. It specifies CASRETVKASGSHEQYF.